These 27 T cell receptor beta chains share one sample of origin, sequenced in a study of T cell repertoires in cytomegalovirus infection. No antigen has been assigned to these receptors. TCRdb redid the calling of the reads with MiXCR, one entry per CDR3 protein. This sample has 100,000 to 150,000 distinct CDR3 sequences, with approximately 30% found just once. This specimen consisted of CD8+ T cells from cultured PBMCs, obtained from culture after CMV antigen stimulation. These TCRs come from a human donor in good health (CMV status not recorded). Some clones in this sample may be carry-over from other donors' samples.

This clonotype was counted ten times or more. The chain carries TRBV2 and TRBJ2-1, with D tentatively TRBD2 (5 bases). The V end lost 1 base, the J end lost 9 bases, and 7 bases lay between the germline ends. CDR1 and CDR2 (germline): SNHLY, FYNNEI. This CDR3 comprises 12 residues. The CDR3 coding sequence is TGTGCCAGCAGTGAAGGAGGGATTGAGCAGTTCTTC. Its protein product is CASSEGGIEQFF.

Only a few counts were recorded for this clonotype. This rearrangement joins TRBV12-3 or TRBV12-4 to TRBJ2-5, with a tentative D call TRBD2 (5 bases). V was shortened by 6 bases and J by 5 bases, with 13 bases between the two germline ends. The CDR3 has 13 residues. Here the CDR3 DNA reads TGTGCCAGCAGCTCTTTCCCGGGGGAGACCCAGTACTTC. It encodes CASSSFPGETQYF.

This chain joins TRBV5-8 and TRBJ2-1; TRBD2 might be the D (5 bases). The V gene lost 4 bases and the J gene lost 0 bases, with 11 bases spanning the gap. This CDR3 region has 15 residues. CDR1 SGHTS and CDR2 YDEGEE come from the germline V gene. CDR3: CASSKAALSYNEQFF. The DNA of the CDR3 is TGTGCCAGCAGCAAAGCGGCTCTCTCCTACAATGAGCAGTTCTTC.

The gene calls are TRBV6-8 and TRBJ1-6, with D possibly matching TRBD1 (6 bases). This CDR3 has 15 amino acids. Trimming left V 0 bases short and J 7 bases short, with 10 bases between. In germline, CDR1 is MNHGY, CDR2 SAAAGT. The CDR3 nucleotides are TGTGCCAGCAGTTACTCACAGGGTTTGAATTCACCCCTCCACTTT. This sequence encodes CASSYSQGLNSPLHF.

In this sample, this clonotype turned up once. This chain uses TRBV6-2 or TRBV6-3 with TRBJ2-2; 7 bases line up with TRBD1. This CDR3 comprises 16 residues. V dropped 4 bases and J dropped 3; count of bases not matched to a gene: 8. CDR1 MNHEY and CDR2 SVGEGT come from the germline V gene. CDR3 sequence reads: CASSLVGTEYTGELFF. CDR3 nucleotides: TGTGCCAGCAGTTTAGTCGGGACAGAGTACACCGGGGAGCTGTTTTTT.

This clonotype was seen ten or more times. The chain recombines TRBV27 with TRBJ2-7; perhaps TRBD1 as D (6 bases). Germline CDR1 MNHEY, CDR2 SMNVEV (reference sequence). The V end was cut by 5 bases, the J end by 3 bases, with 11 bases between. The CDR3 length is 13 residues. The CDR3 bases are TGTGCCAGCAGTCCCAGGACAGACTACGAGCAGTACTTC. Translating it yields CASSPRTDYEQYF.

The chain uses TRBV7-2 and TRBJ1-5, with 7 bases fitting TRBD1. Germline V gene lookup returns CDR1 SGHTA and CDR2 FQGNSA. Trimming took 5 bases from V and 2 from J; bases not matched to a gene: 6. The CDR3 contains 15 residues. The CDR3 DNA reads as TGTGCCAGCAGCGCAACAGGGGCCCGCAATCAGCCCCAGCATTTT. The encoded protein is CASSATGARNQPQHF.

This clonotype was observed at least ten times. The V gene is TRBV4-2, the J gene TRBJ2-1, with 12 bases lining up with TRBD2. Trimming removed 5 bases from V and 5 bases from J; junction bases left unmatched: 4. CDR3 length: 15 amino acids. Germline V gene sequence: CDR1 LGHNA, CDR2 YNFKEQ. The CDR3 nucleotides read TGTGCCAGCAGCTATCGGACTAGCGGGGACAATGAGCAGTTCTTC. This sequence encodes CASSYRTSGDNEQFF.

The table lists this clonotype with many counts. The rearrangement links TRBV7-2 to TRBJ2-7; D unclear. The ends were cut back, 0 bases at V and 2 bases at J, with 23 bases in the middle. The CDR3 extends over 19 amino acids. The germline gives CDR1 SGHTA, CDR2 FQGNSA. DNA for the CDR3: TGTGCCAGCAGCTTAGCCGAGGTCAGACCCTTTCTCGCAGCCTACGAGCAGTACTTC. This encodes CASSLAEVRPFLAAYEQYF.

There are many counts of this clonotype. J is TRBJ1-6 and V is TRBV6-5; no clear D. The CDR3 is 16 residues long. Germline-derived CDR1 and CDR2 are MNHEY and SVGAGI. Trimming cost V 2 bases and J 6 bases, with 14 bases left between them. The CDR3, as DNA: TGTGCCAGCAGTTACAACAGCCTGGGGTCTAATTCACCCCTCCACTTT. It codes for CASSYNSLGSNSPLHF.

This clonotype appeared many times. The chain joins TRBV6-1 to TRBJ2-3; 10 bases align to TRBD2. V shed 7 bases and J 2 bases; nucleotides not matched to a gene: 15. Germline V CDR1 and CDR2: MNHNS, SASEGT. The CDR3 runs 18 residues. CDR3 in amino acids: CASTKAPTSGETTDTQYF. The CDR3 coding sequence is TGTGCCAGCACCAAAGCCCCAACTAGCGGGGAAACCACAGATACGCAGTATTTT.

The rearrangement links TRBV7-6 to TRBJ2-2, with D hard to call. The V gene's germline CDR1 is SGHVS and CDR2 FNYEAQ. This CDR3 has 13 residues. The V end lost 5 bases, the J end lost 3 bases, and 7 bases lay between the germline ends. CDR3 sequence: CASSPLYTGELFF. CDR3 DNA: TGTGCCAGCAGCCCCCTTTACACCGGGGAGCTGTTTTTT.

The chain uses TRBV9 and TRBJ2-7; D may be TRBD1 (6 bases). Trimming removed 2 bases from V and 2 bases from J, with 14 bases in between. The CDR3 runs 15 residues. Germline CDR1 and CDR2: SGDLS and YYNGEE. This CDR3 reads CASSVGAGEAYEQYF. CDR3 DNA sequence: TGTGCCAGCAGCGTGGGGGCAGGGGAAGCCTACGAGCAGTACTTC.

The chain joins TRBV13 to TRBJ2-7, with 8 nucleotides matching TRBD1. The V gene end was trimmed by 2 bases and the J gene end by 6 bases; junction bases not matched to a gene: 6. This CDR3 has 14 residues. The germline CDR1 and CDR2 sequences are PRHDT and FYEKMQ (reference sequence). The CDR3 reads CASSLLQGAAEQYF. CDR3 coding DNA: TGTGCCAGCAGCTTACTTCAGGGGGCGGCCGAGCAGTACTTC.

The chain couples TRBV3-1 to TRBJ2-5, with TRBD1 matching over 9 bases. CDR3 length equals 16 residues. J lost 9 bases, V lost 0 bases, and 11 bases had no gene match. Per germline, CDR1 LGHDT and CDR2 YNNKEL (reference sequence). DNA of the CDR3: TGTGCCAGCAGCCAAGATCCGGGACAGGGTTTTTGGCCCCAGTACTTC. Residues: CASSQDPGQGFWPQYF.

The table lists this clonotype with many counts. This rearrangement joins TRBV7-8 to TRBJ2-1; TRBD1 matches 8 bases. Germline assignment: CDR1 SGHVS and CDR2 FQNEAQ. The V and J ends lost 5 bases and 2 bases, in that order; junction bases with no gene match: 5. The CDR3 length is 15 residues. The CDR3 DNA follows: TGTGCCAGCAGCCGACAGGGGTCAACCTACAATGAGCAGTTCTTC. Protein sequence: CASSRQGSTYNEQFF.

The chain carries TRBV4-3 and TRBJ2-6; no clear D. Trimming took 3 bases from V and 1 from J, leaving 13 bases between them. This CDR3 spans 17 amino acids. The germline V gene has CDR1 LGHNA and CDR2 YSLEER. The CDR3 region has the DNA TGCGCCAGCAGCCATGTCGGAAGTTTTTCTGGGGCCAACGTCCTGACTTTC. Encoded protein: CASSHVGSFSGANVLTF.

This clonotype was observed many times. The CDR3: CASSYALAGASSYNEQFF. The CDR3 coding sequence is TGTGCCAGCAGTTACGCCCTAGCGGGTGCTAGCTCCTACAATGAGCAGTTCTTC. V and J are TRBV6-2 or TRBV6-3 and TRBJ2-1; the match to TRBD2 covers 8 bases. The CDR3 consists of 18 residues. The V and J ends lost 2 bases and 0 bases, in that order; junction bases with no gene match: 9. Germline CDR1 and CDR2: MNHEY and SVGEGT.

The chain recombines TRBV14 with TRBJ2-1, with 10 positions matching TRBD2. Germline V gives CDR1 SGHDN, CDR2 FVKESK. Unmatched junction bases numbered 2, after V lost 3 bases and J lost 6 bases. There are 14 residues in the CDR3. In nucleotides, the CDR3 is TGTGCCAGCAGCCAGTGGACTAGCGGCAATGAGCAGTTCTTC. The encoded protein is CASSQWTSGNEQFF.

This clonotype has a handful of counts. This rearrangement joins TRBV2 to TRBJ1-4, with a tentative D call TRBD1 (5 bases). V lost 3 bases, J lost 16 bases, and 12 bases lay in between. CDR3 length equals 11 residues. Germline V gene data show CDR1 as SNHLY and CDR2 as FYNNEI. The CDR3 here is CASSDYRKGFF. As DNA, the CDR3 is TGTGCCAGCAGTGACTACAGGAAAGGGTTTTTT.

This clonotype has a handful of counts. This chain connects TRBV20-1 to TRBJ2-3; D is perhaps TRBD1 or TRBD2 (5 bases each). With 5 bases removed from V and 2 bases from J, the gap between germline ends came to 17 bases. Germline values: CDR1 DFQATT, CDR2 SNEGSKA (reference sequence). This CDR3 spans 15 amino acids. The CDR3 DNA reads TGCAGTGCTCCAGGACGCAGGGACCCCACAGATACGCAGTATTTT. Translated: CSAPGRRDPTDTQYF.

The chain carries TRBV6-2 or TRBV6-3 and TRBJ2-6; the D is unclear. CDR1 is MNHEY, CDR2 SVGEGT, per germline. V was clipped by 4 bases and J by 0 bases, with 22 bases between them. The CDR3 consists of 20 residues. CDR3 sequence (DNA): TGTGCCAGCAGTTTAACAACCGTCTCCAATTATGTCTCTGGGGCCAACGTCCTGACTTTC. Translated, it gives CASSLTTVSNYVSGANVLTF.

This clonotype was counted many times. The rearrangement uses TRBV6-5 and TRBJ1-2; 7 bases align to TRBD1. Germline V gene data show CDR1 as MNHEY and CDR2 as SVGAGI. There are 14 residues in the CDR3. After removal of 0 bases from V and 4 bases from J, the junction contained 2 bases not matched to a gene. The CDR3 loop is CASSYSSGGYGYTF. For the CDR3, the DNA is TGTGCCAGCAGTTACTCTTCAGGGGGCTATGGCTACACCTTC.

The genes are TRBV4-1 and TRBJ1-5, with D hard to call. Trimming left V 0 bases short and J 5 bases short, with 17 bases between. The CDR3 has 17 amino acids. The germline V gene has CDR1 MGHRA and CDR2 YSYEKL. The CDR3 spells CASSQEPGLASYQPQHF. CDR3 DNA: TGCGCCAGCAGCCAAGAGCCAGGCTTGGCCTCCTATCAGCCCCAGCATTTT.

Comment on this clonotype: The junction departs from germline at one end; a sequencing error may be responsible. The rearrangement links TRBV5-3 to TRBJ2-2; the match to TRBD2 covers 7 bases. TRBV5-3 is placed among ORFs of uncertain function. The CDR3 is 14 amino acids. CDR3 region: CASSFSGDTGELFF. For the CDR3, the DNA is TGTGCCAGCAGCTTCAGCGGGGACACCGGGGAGCTGTTTTTT.

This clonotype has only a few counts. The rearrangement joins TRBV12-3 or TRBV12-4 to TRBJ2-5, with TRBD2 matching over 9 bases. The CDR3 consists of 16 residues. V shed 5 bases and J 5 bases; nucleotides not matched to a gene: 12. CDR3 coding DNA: TGTGCCAGCAGTCAAGAGAGCGGGGGGTGGGGGGAGACCCAGTACTTC. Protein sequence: CASSQESGGWGETQYF.

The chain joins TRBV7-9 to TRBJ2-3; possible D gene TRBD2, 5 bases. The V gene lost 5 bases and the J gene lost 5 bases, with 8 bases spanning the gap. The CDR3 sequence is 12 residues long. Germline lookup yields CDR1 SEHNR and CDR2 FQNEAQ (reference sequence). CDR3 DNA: TGTGCCAGCAGCCGTGAGGGAGATACGCAGTATTTT. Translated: CASSREGDTQYF.